This T cell receptor beta chain was recovered during a study of T cell clonality in common variable immunodeficiency. A note on this clone: The antigen is undetermined.

Profiled with immunoSEQ multiplex PCR; TCRdb holds only in-frame clones, not every one. The sample was found to contain about 26,000 clones, and every one recurs. General study findings and limits: Fewer deletions and N-nucleotide insertions were reportedly seen in common variable immunodeficiency TCR beta sequences.

Material: peripheral blood mononuclear cells. The clonotype originates from a human donor with common variable immunodeficiency.

The DNA read from the CDR3 is TGTGCCAGCAGCTTCCTAGGGGGCTCCTACGAG. Translation: CASSFLGGSYE. The whole CDR3 is CASSFLGGSYEQYF. The rearrangement uses TRBV5-5 and TRBJ2-7, with D possibly being TRBD1 (6 bases). The CDR3 end falls 3 residues outside the read, so it is completed with the germline J gene. CDR1 SGHKS and CDR2 YYEKEE come from the germline V gene (reference sequence). The CDR3 extends over 14 amino acids. V dropped 2 bases and J dropped 0 bases, with 9 bases sitting between them. Supplemented by reference TRBV5-5 and TRBJ2-7, the full variable domain reads DAGVTQSPTHLIKTRGQQVTLRCSPISGHKSVSWYQQVLGQGPQFIFQYYEKEERGRGNFPDRFSARQFPNYSSELNVNALLLGDSALYLCASSFLGGSYEQYFGPGTRLTVT.